A selection of T cell receptor beta chains follows, all from one sample in a study of T cells in Graves' hyperthyroidism and ophthalmopathy. From the multiplex PCR reads, TCRdb called clonotypes with MiXCR, one entry per CDR3 protein. The data hold almost 600,000 distinct CDR3 sequences, with 14% observed a single time. The sequencing input was blood. These receptor sequences come from a woman aged 25 to 45 with Graves' hyperthyroidism that later progressed to Graves' ophthalmopathy. CDR3s include the opening cysteine and the closing phenylalanine or tryptophan. A D gene is named only where the DNA matches it firmly. Only some rows state a clone size, as once, few, many or a class for expanded clones.

clone size,D gene,J gene,V gene,CDR3 DNA,CDR3 protein
many,.,TRBJ1-1,TRBV6-1,TGTGCCAGCAGTATACAAGACAGGTACTCTGAAGCTTTCTTT,CASSIQDRYSEAFF
many,TRBD1,TRBJ2-3,TRBV10-3,TGTGCCATCAGTGGTGGGACAGGGGCGATGGCAGATACGCAGTATTTT,CAISGGTGAMADTQYF
many,.,TRBJ1-5,TRBV4-3,TGCGCCAGCAGCCAAGATCTGCTGGTTAGCAATCAGCCCCAGCATTTT,CASSQDLLVSNQPQHF
few,.,TRBJ1-5,TRBV28,TGTGCCAGCAGTGTAGGGGGATCTTCGGCTCAGCCCCAGCATTTT,CASSVGGSSAQPQHF
many,TRBD1,TRBJ1-1,TRBV29-1,TGCAGCGTGGACAGGGGAGGAAACACTGAAGCTTTCTTT,CSVDRGGNTEAFF
few,.,TRBJ2-1,TRBV7-9,TGTGCCAGCAGCTTAGGGGGCAGGGATAATGAGCAGTTCTTC,CASSLGGRDNEQFF
few,.,TRBJ2-1,TRBV20-1,TGCAGTGCTAGAGGCTTCGGGACTTCCTACAATGAGCAGTTCTTC,CSARGFGTSYNEQFF
many,.,TRBJ1-6,TRBV30,TGTGCCTGGAAGGCTGACGGGTCACCCCTCCACTTT,CAWKADGSPLHF
.,.,TRBJ1-5,TRBV6-2/TRBV6-3,TGTGCCAGCAGTTACTCGTTCTCGGGACGGGATCAGCCCCAGCATTTT,CASSYSFSGRDQPQHF
many,TRBD2,TRBJ2-7,TRBV27,TGTGCCAGCAGTTCTAGCGGGAGGGTTTCCTACGAGCAGTACTTC,CASSSSGRVSYEQYF
.,.,TRBJ2-7,TRBV28,TGTGCCATCCGCAGGGGAGGGAGTTACGAGCAGTACTTC,CAIRRGGSYEQYF
few,.,TRBJ2-3,TRBV9,TGTGCCAGCAGCGTTGGAGCTAGTGACACAGATACGCAGTATTTT,CASSVGASDTDTQYF
.,TRBD2,TRBJ2-7,TRBV20-1,TGCAGTGCTAGAGATCGGCTAGCGGGAAAACCCTACGAGCAGTACTTC,CSARDRLAGKPYEQYF
.,TRBD1,TRBJ2-7,TRBV5-6,TGTGCCAGCAGCGCGCCGGGACAGGGTCCCTACGAGCAGTACTTC,CASSAPGQGPYEQYF
.,.,TRBJ2-2,TRBV19,TGTGCCAGTAGCCCGGGACTCATATTGGGAAGCACCGGGGAGCTGTTTTTT,CASSPGLILGSTGELFF
many,.,TRBJ2-1,TRBV27,TGTGCCAGCAGTTTAGGCCTAACGCAGTTCTTC,CASSLGLTQFF
.,.,TRBJ2-5,TRBV7-8,TGTGCCAGCAGCTTTAGCGCAGGGGGGTTAGGGGGAGAGACCCAGTACTTC,CASSFSAGGLGGETQYF
.,TRBD1,TRBJ1-5,TRBV9,TGTGCCAGCAGCGCACCATCGGGACAGCCTAGCAAGGAGAGAGGCAATCAGCCCCAGCATTTT,CASSAPSGQPSKERGNQPQHF
few,TRBD2,TRBJ2-1,TRBV6-2/TRBV6-3,TGTGCCAGCACCTTGGAGGTAGCGGGCGACAATGAGCAGTTCTTC,CASTLEVAGDNEQFF
many,TRBD2,TRBJ2-3,TRBV7-2,TGTGCCAGCAGCTTACGGACTAGTAGCGCAGATACGCAGTATTTT,CASSLRTSSADTQYF
few,TRBD2,TRBJ2-5,TRBV4-1,TGCGCCAGCAGCCACAAACTAGCGGGGTTTACAGAGACCCAGTACTTC,CASSHKLAGFTETQYF
many,.,TRBJ1-5,TRBV6-2/TRBV6-3,TGTGCCAGCAGTTCAGCTGCGGACAATCAGCCCCAGCATTTT,CASSSAADNQPQHF
few,TRBD1,TRBJ2-3,TRBV11-3,TGTGCCAGCAGCCAGACAGGGGGACAAGGAGATACGCAGTATTTT,CASSQTGGQGDTQYF
few,.,TRBJ2-7,TRBV6-1,TGTGCCAGCGGGCAGACCCGTTCCTACGAGCAGTACTTC,CASGQTRSYEQYF
.,TRBD2,TRBJ2-2,TRBV11-2,TGTGCCAGCAGCTTAAGACAGCTAGCGGGCCCCAACGGGGAGCTGTTTTTT,CASSLRQLAGPNGELFF
many,TRBD2,TRBJ2-1,TRBV11-3,TGTGCCAGCAGCTCCGGCGGAAAAAGCGGGAGGGCCCTTGAGCAGTTCTTC,CASSSGGKSGRALEQFF
many,.,TRBJ1-1,TRBV12-5,TGTGCTAGTGGTTCCTCGACGGGAATAGAAGCTTTCTTT,CASGSSTGIEAFF
.,TRBD2,TRBJ2-3,TRBV28,TGTGCCAGCGACTTCGGGAGGGCGTCCACGCAGTATTTT,CASDFGRASTQYF
few,TRBD1,TRBJ2-2,TRBV6-1,TGTGCCAGCAGTCTCCGGACAGGGGGGAACACCGGGGAGCTGTTTTTT,CASSLRTGGNTGELFF
few,TRBD1,TRBJ1-1,TRBV4-1,TGCGCCAGCAGCCAAACGGGACAGTCGAACACTGAAGCTTTCTTT,CASSQTGQSNTEAFF
many,TRBD2,TRBJ2-5,TRBV27,TGTGCCAGCAGTAGTACTAGCGAGGAGACCCAGTACTTC,CASSSTSEETQYF
many,.,TRBJ1-5,TRBV20-1,TGCAGTGCTAGTAGTGCAGGCAATCAGCCCCAGCATTTT,CSASSAGNQPQHF
many,TRBD2,TRBJ2-3,TRBV20-1,TGCAGTGCTAGGACACTAGCGGGCCTAGTCACAGATACGCAGTATTTT,CSARTLAGLVTDTQYF
few,.,TRBJ1-4,TRBV25-1,TGTGCCAGCAGTGATATATCGACAACTAATGAAAAACTGTTTTTT,CASSDISTTNEKLFF
many,.,TRBJ2-2,TRBV28,TGTGCCAGCACTGGGACCCCGATGACCGGGGAGCTGTTTTTT,CASTGTPMTGELFF
many,TRBD1,TRBJ2-7,TRBV28,TGTGCCAGCAGTGTACAGGGGGCGGAAGAGCAGTACTTC,CASSVQGAEEQYF
many,TRBD1,TRBJ2-2,TRBV20-1,TGCAGTGCTCGGGACAGGGGAAACACCGGGGAGCTGTTTTTT,CSARDRGNTGELFF
many,.,TRBJ1-2,TRBV28,TGTGCCAGCAGATTAGACCTCCCCTATGGCTACACCTTC,CASRLDLPYGYTF
many,.,TRBJ2-5,TRBV10-3,TGTGCCATCAGTGTGGGACCGAAAGAGACCCAGTACTTC,CAISVGPKETQYF
few,TRBD2,TRBJ2-5,TRBV20-1,TGCAGTGCTGGACTAGCGGGAGGGGGCGAGACCCAGTACTTC,CSAGLAGGGETQYF
.,TRBD1,TRBJ1-1,TRBV2,TGTGCCAGCAAGATCCAGGGGGGCAACACTGAAGCTTTCTTT,CASKIQGGNTEAFF
many,TRBD1,TRBJ2-1,TRBV28,TGTGCCAGCAGTCGGACAGGGGTTATAGGCTACAATGAGCAGTTCTTC,CASSRTGVIGYNEQFF
.,.,TRBJ2-1,TRBV5-8,TGTGCCAGCAGCTTGCTACGGATGGAGCAGTTCTTC,CASSLLRMEQFF
few,.,TRBJ1-3,TRBV19,TGTGCCAGTAGTATAGGTTCCTTTGGTGGAAACACCATATATTTT,CASSIGSFGGNTIYF
many,.,TRBJ2-7,TRBV30,TGTGCCTGGAGTGTACGTCAGGGCCAATACGAGCAGTACTTC,CAWSVRQGQYEQYF
.,TRBD1,TRBJ2-7,TRBV20-1,TGCAGTGCGGGGGGAGGGGGACAGGGGCGACTCTACGAGCAGTACTTC,CSAGGGGQGRLYEQYF
few,TRBD2,TRBJ2-2,TRBV10-3,TGTGCCATCAGTGGTACTAGCGGGACCGGGGAGCTGTTTTTT,CAISGTSGTGELFF
.,.,TRBJ2-5,TRBV30,TGTGCCTGGGGCGGGCTGGAGACCCAGTACTTC,CAWGGLETQYF
.,.,TRBJ1-4,TRBV25-1,TGTGCCAGCAGTGTCAGGCCCAGGGAAAAACTGTTTTTT,CASSVRPREKLFF
.,.,TRBJ1-5,TRBV6-4,TGTGCCAGCAGTGACAGGAGGGGGGGGCCCCTCAATCAGCCCCAGCATTTT,CASSDRRGGPLNQPQHF